What follows is one TCR beta chain and its context. Its antigen remains unidentified. Germline loops: CDR1 MNHEY, CDR2 SVGEGT. The V and J ends lost 7 bases and 3 bases, in that order; junction bases with no gene match: 9. The CDR3 is 14 residues long. Donors with ophthalmopathy: moderate-to-severe activity, CAS ≥3, NOSPECS ≥4, duration under 3 months. Clinical symptoms, serum thyroxine, TRAb, thyroid ultrasound and orbital computed tomography determined diagnosis. The data derive from a study of Graves' ophthalmopathy and Graves' hyperthyroidism. Study-wide results and caveats: In blood appeared most of the expanded thyroid clonotypes whose frequency exceeded 0.001. Sensitivity of around 86% and specificity of less than 82% were achieved when a 13-signature model separated ophthalmopathy from stable hyperthyroidism.

CDR3 regions of TCR beta were amplified from RNA transcripts. First-round RT-PCR employed HTBI primers, with a second-round multiplex PCR after it. A single record per CDR3 protein comes from TCRdb applying MiXCR to the multiplex PCR reads. The repertoire holds nearly 400,000 distinct CDR3 sequences, with 15% to 20% as singletons. The rearrangement joins TRBV6-2 or TRBV6-3 to TRBJ2-7; TRBD2 matches at 7 bases. Material: peripheral blood. The TCR comes from a woman younger than 35 with Graves' ophthalmopathy. The CDR3 reads CASTGQGGVYEQYF. The CDR3 nucleotides read TGTGCCAGCACTGGCCAGGGAGGGGTCTACGAGCAGTACTTC.